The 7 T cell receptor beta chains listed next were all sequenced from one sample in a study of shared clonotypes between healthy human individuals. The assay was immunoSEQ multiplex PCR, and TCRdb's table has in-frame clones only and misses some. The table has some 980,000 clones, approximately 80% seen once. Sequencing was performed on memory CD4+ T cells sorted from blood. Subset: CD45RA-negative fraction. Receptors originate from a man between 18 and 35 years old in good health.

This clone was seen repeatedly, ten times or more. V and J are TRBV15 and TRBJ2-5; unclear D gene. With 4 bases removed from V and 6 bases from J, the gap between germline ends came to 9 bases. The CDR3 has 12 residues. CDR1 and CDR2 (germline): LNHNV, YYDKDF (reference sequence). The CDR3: CATSTDVQTQYF. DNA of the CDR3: TGTGCCACCAGCACCGATGTCCAGACCCAGTACTTC. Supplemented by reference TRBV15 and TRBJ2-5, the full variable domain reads DAMVIQNPRYQVTQFGKPVTLSCSQTLNHNVMYWYQQKSSQAPKLLFHYYDKDFNNEADTPDNFQSRRPNTSFCFLDIRSPGLGDTAMYLCATSTDVQTQYFGPGTRLLVL.

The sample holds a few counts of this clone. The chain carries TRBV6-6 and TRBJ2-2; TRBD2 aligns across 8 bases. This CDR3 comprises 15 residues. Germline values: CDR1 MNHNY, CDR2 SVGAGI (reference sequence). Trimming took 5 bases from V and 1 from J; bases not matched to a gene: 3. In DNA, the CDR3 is TGTGCCAGCAGTCAAACTAGCGGGAACACCGGGGAGCTGTTTTTT. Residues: CASSQTSGNTGELFF.

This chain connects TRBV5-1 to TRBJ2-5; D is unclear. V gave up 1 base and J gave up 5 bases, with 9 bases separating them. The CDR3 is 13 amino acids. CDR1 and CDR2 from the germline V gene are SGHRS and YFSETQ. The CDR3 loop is CASSLNVGETQYF. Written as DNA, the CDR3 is TGCGCCAGCAGCTTGAACGTAGGTGAGACCCAGTACTTC.

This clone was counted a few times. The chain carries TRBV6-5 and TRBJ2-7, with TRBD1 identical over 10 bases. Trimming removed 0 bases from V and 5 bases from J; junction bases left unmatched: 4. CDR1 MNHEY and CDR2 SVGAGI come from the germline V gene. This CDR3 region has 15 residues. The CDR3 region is CASSYSGQGGHEQYF. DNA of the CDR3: TGTGCCAGCAGTTACTCCGGACAGGGGGGCCACGAGCAGTACTTC.

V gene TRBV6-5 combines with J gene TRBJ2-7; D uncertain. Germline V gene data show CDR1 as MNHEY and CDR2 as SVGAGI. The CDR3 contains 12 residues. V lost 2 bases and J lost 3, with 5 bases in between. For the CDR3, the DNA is TGTGCCAGCAGTTACGGGCTCTACGAGCAGTACTTC. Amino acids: CASSYGLYEQYF.

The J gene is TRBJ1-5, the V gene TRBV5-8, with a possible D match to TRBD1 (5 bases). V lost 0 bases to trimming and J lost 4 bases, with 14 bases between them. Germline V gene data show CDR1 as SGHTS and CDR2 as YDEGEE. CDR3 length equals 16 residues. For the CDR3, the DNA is TGTGCCAGCAGCTTGGAAACAGGTTCGGGGAATCAGCCCCAGCATTTT. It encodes CASSLETGSGNQPQHF.

CDR3 loop: CASSQGGGLAGASAYNEQFF. CDR3 DNA: TGCGCCAGCAGCCAAGGTGGGGGACTAGCGGGAGCCTCAGCCTACAATGAGCAGTTCTTC. The chain is built from TRBV4-3 and TRBJ2-1; 14 positions agree with TRBD2. The trim removed 1 base at V and 2 bases at J, leaving 10 bases unmatched. This CDR3 comprises 20 residues. CDR1 and CDR2 (germline): LGHNA, YSLEER.